This T cell receptor beta chain appears in the sequencing data of a study of PD-L1 blockade in urothelial cancer. Whole-study context: Men with urothelial cancer arising in the bladder made up about 90% of the roughly 30 patients. The authors examined blood 3 weeks (second dose) and 6 weeks after treatment start.

Sequenced by immunoSEQ multiplex PCR; TCRdb stores in-frame clones only, minus some. This sample has about 45,000 clones, with approximately 91% found just once. This clone has only a few counts. Germline V lookup: CDR1 SGHAT, CDR2 FQNNGV. With 6 bases removed from V and 3 bases from J, the gap between germline ends came to 12 bases. The CDR3 has 13 residues. The time point here: pretreatment peripheral blood. The sequenced sample was PBMCs, obtained around atezolizumab (anti-PD-L1) treatment. This clonotype originated in a donor aged 40 or over with urothelial cancer. The V gene is TRBV11-2, the J gene TRBJ2-7; no clear D gene. CDR3: CASRIMGSYEQYF. The CDR3 DNA is TGTGCCAGCAGAATTATGGGCAGCTACGAGCAGTACTTC.